These T cell receptor beta chains were read from a single sample in a study of T cell responses to AZD1222 COVID-19 vaccine. Assay used: immunoSEQ multiplex PCR; TCRdb lists only in-frame clones, some missing. Among over 100,000 clones, 70% to 90% were seen once, and the ten largest hold around 22%. This material consisted of peripheral blood, taken on day 0 of AZD1222 vaccination. These receptors originate from an adult in good health. CDR3s include the opening cysteine and the closing phenylalanine or tryptophan. A D gene is named only where the DNA matches it firmly. Clone size is shown for a subset of rows, as once, few, many or a class of expanded clone.

abundance,d_gene,v_gene,j_gene,CDR3aa
.,TRBD1,TRBV29-1,TRBJ1-1,CSADRGPEAFF
.,.,TRBV4-3,TRBJ2-7,CASSRDVRYEQYF
.,TRBD2,TRBV2,TRBJ2-3,CASRKGLAVSTDTQYF
.,.,TRBV7-9,TRBJ1-2,CASSLDYGYTF
.,TRBD1,TRBV6-2/TRBV6-3,TRBJ1-5,CASSSGQGNNQPQHF
.,.,TRBV19,TRBJ2-7,CASRPRGSSSYEQYF
.,.,TRBV6-2/TRBV6-3,TRBJ2-3,CASSWANTDTQYF
.,TRBD2,TRBV18,TRBJ2-7,CASSLPGRDSYEQYF
.,TRBD2,TRBV19,TRBJ2-3,CASTQAGGTDTQYF
.,.,TRBV2,TRBJ1-3,CASSDRIKWNTIYF
.,TRBD1,TRBV6-6,TRBJ1-6,CASSYRGPRINSPLHF
.,.,TRBV6-1,TRBJ2-3,CASSERGYPDTQYF
.,.,TRBV9,TRBJ2-5,CASSVDWQETQYF
.,TRBD1,TRBV7-6,TRBJ2-1,CASSPRPTGRTYNEQFF
.,.,TRBV28,TRBJ1-2,CASSSLVYGYTF
.,.,TRBV4-1,TRBJ2-7,CASSQGGQTSYEQYF
few,.,TRBV2,TRBJ1-1,CASSGQAREAFF
.,.,TRBV4-3,TRBJ1-6,CASSLLGGRDSPLHF
.,TRBD1,TRBV19,TRBJ1-5,CASSIRGGQGLNQPQHF
.,.,TRBV10-3,TRBJ2-3,CAIRDFYSTDTQYF
.,TRBD1,TRBV28,TRBJ1-2,CASSLYRGQGINYGYTF
.,TRBD1,TRBV5-1,TRBJ1-6,CASSRTGTGVGSLHF